Listed below are T cell receptor beta chains from one sample, sequenced in a study of shared clonotypes between healthy human individuals. This table comes from immunoSEQ multiplex PCR, and its TCRdb copy is limited to in-frame clones, with some not included. This table holds more than 150,000 clones, over 50% found once. The sequencing sample was made of memory CD4+ T cells sorted from blood. The receptors derive from a man aged 30-40 years in good health. The CDR3 runs from the conserved cysteine through the conserved F or W. A D gene is named only where the DNA matches it firmly. Size is stated for part of the rows, as once, few or many counts, or as a class when the clone is expanded.

d_call clone_size j_call v_call cdr3_aa cdr3_nt
. . TRBJ1-2 TRBV5-4 CASSLPGRDYGYTF TGTGCCAGCAGCTTGCCAGGGAGGGACTATGGCTACACCTTC
TRBD1 once TRBJ1-2 TRBV5-6 CASSFPTHRGVYGYTF TGTGCCAGCAGCTTTCCTACGCACAGGGGGGTCTATGGCTACACCTTC
TRBD2 . TRBJ2-7 TRBV14 CASSGRVYYEQYF TGTGCCAGCAGCGGGAGGGTGTACTACGAGCAGTACTTC
. . TRBJ2-7 TRBV7-9 CASSLTPYEQYF TGTGCCAGCAGTTTAACTCCCTACGAGCAGTACTTC
. . TRBJ2-1 TRBV2 CASSAYNEQFF TGTGCCAGCAGTGCTTACAATGAGCAGTTCTTC
. . TRBJ2-5 TRBV4-1 CASSQGGLQETQYF TGCGCCAGCAGCCAAGGGGGACTGCAAGAGACCCAGTACTTC
. few TRBJ2-1 TRBV6-1 CASTGHFPSYNEQFF TGTGCCAGCACCGGACACTTTCCTTCCTACAATGAGCAGTTCTTC
. . TRBJ2-7 TRBV28 CASTRGVHEQYF TGTGCCAGCACTCGCGGAGTGCACGAGCAGTACTTC
. . TRBJ1-2 TRBV6-6 CASSYSEGGRYYGYTF TGTGCCAGCAGTTACTCGGAGGGCGGGAGGTACTATGGCTACACCTTC
. . TRBJ2-7 TRBV7-2 CASSLGLSYEQYF TGTGCCAGCAGCTTAGGACTATCTTACGAGCAGTACTTC
. . TRBJ2-3 TRBV7-2 CASGLQAGTDTQYF TGTGCCAGCGGATTACAGGCGGGTACAGATACGCAGTATTTT
. . TRBJ2-1 TRBV9 CASSVGVAREASYNEQFF TGTGCCAGCAGCGTAGGGGTTGCCAGGGAAGCTTCGTACAATGAGCAGTTCTTC
. . TRBJ1-5 TRBV18 CASSLLSEDQPQHF TGTGCCAGCTCACTTCTAAGTGAGGATCAGCCCCAGCATTTT
. . TRBJ2-6 TRBV30 CAWSADSGANVLTF TGTGCCTGGAGTGCCGACTCTGGGGCCAACGTCCTGACTTTC
. . TRBJ2-1 TRBV2 CASKSGAPYNEQFF TGTGCCAGCAAGTCAGGCGCCCCGTACAATGAGCAGTTCTTC
TRBD2 . TRBJ2-3 TRBV15 CATSRGRGSGSSDTQYF TGTGCCACCAGCAGGGGGAGGGGTTCGGGGAGTTCAGATACGCAGTATTTT
TRBD1 . TRBJ1-3 TRBV5-5 CASSFDLRGSPGNTIYF TGTGCCAGCAGCTTTGATCTCAGGGGGAGCCCTGGAAACACCATATATTTT
TRBD1 . TRBJ1-4 TRBV19 CASSIRTGTNEKLFF TGTGCCAGTAGTATTAGGACAGGAACTAATGAAAAACTGTTTTTT
. . TRBJ1-5 TRBV2 CASRAASRGQPQHF TGTGCCAGCAGGGCGGCCTCTCGGGGTCAGCCCCAGCATTTT
. . TRBJ2-7 TRBV30 CAWEFGAYHEQYF TGTGCCTGGGAGTTTGGGGCATATCACGAGCAGTACTTC
. . TRBJ1-5 TRBV4-3 CASSQDSSGDTTQHF TGCGCCAGCAGCCAAGATTCCAGTGGCGACACGACTCAGCATTTT
TRBD1 . TRBJ1-2 TRBV11-3 CASSDPGGGNYGYTF TGTGCCAGCAGCGATCCAGGGGGCGGTAACTATGGCTACACCTTC
. few TRBJ2-7 TRBV7-8 CASSLVDLRVSYEQYF TGTGCCAGCAGCTTAGTCGACTTGCGGGTCTCCTACGAGCAGTACTTC
. . TRBJ1-5 TRBV5-1 CASSLDPGANQPQHF TGCGCCAGCAGCTTGGATCCAGGAGCGAATCAGCCCCAGCATTTT
. . TRBJ2-2 TRBV11-2 CASSVQVSYGELFF TGTGCCAGCAGCGTACAGGTCTCCTACGGGGAGCTGTTTTTT
. many TRBJ1-1 TRBV29-1 CSVGNTEAFF TGCAGCGTAGGGAACACTGAAGCTTTCTTT
. . TRBJ2-5 TRBV7-6 CASSLTTPSFETQYF TGTGCCAGCAGCTTAACAACTCCTAGCTTCGAGACCCAGTACTTC
. few TRBJ2-7 TRBV5-4 CASSLPGQYEQYF TGTGCCAGCAGCTTACCCGGACAATACGAGCAGTACTTC